The 22 T cell receptor beta chains below were found in one sample sequenced in a study of blood T cell repertoires in COVID-19. Repertoires were generated with immunoSEQ multiplex PCR, while TCRdb's copy carries only in-frame clones and drops some. The repertoire includes 110,000 to 150,000 clones, more than 75% of them detected once, and roughly 4.5% sits in the top ten. The specimen was peripheral blood. These receptor sequences come from a man in his 60s with acute or convalescent COVID-19.

The CDR3 protein is CASSLQGGNTEAFF. DNA for the CDR3: TGTGCCAGCAGCTTACAGGGTGGGAACACTGAAGCTTTCTTT. The chain joins TRBV11-2 to TRBJ1-1; perhaps TRBD1 as D (5 bases). Trimming cost V 2 bases and J 1 base, with 8 bases left between them. The CDR3 length is 14 residues. Germline-derived CDR1 and CDR2 are SGHAT and FQNNGV.

V usage is TRBV27 and J usage is TRBJ2-2; the match to TRBD2 covers 9 bases. V was pared by 4 bases and J by 2 bases, with 5 bases of the junction left unmatched. The CDR3 runs to 16 residues. Germline V gene data show CDR1 as MNHEY and CDR2 as SMNVEV (reference sequence). The chain's CDR3 is CASSSGLAINTGELFF. In DNA, the CDR3 is TGTGCCAGCAGTTCCGGACTAGCGATAAACACCGGGGAGCTGTTTTTT.

The sample holds one count of this clone. This rearrangement joins TRBV7-6 to TRBJ1-6; 8 bases match TRBD1. The CDR3 length is 15 residues. Germline V gene sequence: CDR1 SGHVS, CDR2 FNYEAQ. V dropped 5 bases and J dropped 6; count of bases not matched to a gene: 6. Here the CDR3 reads CASSPGQGGNSPLHF. Here the CDR3 DNA reads TGTGCCAGCAGCCCTGGACAGGGTGGTAATTCACCCCTCCACTTT.

The J gene is TRBJ2-7, the V gene TRBV30; D is perhaps TRBD2 (5 bases). From germline, CDR1 is GTSNPN and CDR2 SVGIG (reference sequence). This CDR3 has 13 residues. Trimming removed 2 bases at V and 6 bases at J, with 14 bases between. CDR3 residues: CAWSSGTRAEQYF. The DNA of the CDR3 is TGTGCCTGGAGTAGCGGAACAAGGGCCGAGCAGTACTTC.

The chain links TRBV5-1 to TRBJ2-2; D not resolved. Germline V CDR1 and CDR2: SGHRS, YFSETQ. V was trimmed by 0 bases and J by 1 base, leaving 7 bases between them. The CDR3 contains 15 residues. The CDR3 spells CASSLDSLNTGELFF. DNA of the CDR3: TGCGCCAGCAGCTTGGACTCTCTGAACACCGGGGAGCTGTTTTTT.

This clone turned up a few times. V and J are TRBV5-1 and TRBJ2-1, with TRBD1 matching 8 bases. Germline V gene lookup returns CDR1 SGHRS and CDR2 YFSETQ. The J segment lost 8 bases and the V segment lost 4 bases, leaving 8 bases of the junction unmatched. This CDR3 has 14 residues. CDR3 nucleotides: TGCGCCAGCAGCAAAGCGGCAGGGGGCGATGAGCAGTTCTTC. Translated, it gives CASSKAAGGDEQFF. Full variable domain (rest looked up from reference TRBV5-1 and TRBJ2-1): KAGVTQTPRYLIKTRGQQVTLSCSPISGHRSVSWYQQTPGQGLQFLFEYFSETQRNKGNFPGRFSGRQFSNSRSEMNVSTLELGDSALYLCASSKAAGGDEQFFGPGTRLTVL.

V is TRBV28 and J is TRBJ2-7; a weak D match, TRBD2 (5 bases). The CDR3 contains 15 residues. The germline V gene has CDR1 MDHEN and CDR2 SYDVKM. The V end was cut by 7 bases, the J end by 2 bases, with 18 bases between. The CDR3, as DNA: TGTGCCAGCATCGATCAAGCGGCTGGGGCCTACGAGCAGTACTTC. Residues: CASIDQAAGAYEQYF.

The V gene is TRBV2, the J gene TRBJ2-5; D might be TRBD2 (6 bases). Germline CDR1 and CDR2: SNHLY and FYNNEI. There are 14 residues in the CDR3. The V end lost 3 bases, the J end lost 4 bases, and 12 bases lay between the germline ends. The CDR3 region has the DNA TGTGCCAGCAGTGAGTTACCAGCGGGAGAGACCCAGTACTTC. Protein product: CASSELPAGETQYF.

V is TRBV5-5 and J is TRBJ1-3; possibly TRBD1 for D (6 bases). The CDR3 length is 15 residues. Germline V gene lookup returns CDR1 SGHKS and CDR2 YYEKEE (reference sequence). Trimming took off 4 bases at V and 1 base at J, with 12 bases between the two ends. Written as DNA, the CDR3 is TGTGCCAGCAGCCCTTACAGGGAGTCTGGAAACACCATATATTTT. Its protein product is CASSPYRESGNTIYF.

The chain uses TRBV11-3 and TRBJ2-2; 11 bases are shared with TRBD1. The V gene's germline CDR1 is SGHNT and CDR2 YENEEA. CDR3 length equals 15 residues. Trimming removed 4 bases from V and 6 bases from J; junction bases left unmatched: 4. The CDR3 DNA reads TGTGCCAGCAGCTACGGACAGGGGGCAGCCGGGGAGCTGTTTTTT. Its translation: CASSYGQGAAGELFF.

In this sample, this clone turned up once. J is TRBJ1-6 and V is TRBV9; perhaps TRBD1 as D (5 bases). The CDR3 runs to 13 residues. V was shortened by 3 bases and J by 9 bases, with 10 bases between the two germline ends. Germline assignment: CDR1 SGDLS and CDR2 YYNGEE. CDR3 sequence (DNA): TGTGCCAGCAGCGGGGAGGGGTTTTCACCCCTCCACTTT. It yields the protein CASSGEGFSPLHF. Complete variable domain (other parts from reference TRBV9 and TRBJ1-6): DSGVTQTPKHLITATGQRVTLRCSPRSGDLSVYWYQQSLDQGLQFLIQYYNGEERAKGNILERFSAQQFPDLHSELNLSSLELGDSALYFCASSGEGFSPLHFGNGTRLTVT.

The count of this clone is one. The gene calls are TRBV2 and TRBJ2-1; D is ambiguous. CDR3 length equals 15 residues. Germline lookup yields CDR1 SNHLY and CDR2 FYNNEI. Trimming removed 7 bases from V and 0 bases from J, with 13 bases in between. CDR3 sequence reads: CASNSNGGSYNEQFF. The CDR3 nucleotides read TGTGCCAGCAACTCGAATGGTGGCTCCTACAATGAGCAGTTCTTC.

CDR3 in DNA: TGTGCCAGCAGTTTCGGACAGGGCCCGAACACCGGGGAGCTGTTTTTT. Amino acids: CASSFGQGPNTGELFF. This chain uses TRBV27 with TRBJ2-2; TRBD1 agrees at 8 bases. Germline V CDR1 and CDR2: MNHEY, SMNVEV (reference sequence). Germline trimming cut 3 bases from V and 0 bases from J; bases unmatched to any gene: 3. The CDR3 contains 16 residues.

This clone was found a few times. The chain has TRBV11-2 and TRBJ1-1, with TRBD1 as a possible D gene (5 bases). Per germline, CDR1 SGHAT and CDR2 FQNNGV. CDR3 size: 15 residues. Trimming stripped 5 bases from V and 1 base from J, with 14 bases between. As DNA, the CDR3 is TGTGCCAGCAGCCCCATACAGGATAAGAACACTGAAGCTTTCTTT. It yields the protein CASSPIQDKNTEAFF. The full variable domain, its missing parts supplied by reference TRBV11-2 and TRBJ1-1, is EAGVAQSPRYKIIEKRQSVAFWCNPISGHATLYWYQQILGQGPKLLIQFQNNGVVDDSQLPKDRFSAERLKGVDSTLKIQPAKLEDSAVYLCASSPIQDKNTEAFFGQGTRLTVV.

This clone was found many times. The chain couples TRBV7-6 to TRBJ2-1, with D possibly matching TRBD2 (5 bases). Germline V CDR1 and CDR2: SGHVS, FNYEAQ. V shed 0 bases and J shed 4 bases, with 16 bases lying between them. This CDR3 contains 17 residues. The DNA of the CDR3 is TGTGCCAGCAGCTTAGCAAGCGGCCCTACTAATTACAATGAGCAGTTCTTC. Translation: CASSLASGPTNYNEQFF.

The rearrangement links TRBV3-1 (or the pseudogene TRBV3-2) to TRBJ1-5; TRBD1 agrees at 8 bases. CDR3 length: 17 residues. Losses at the gene ends were 0 bases for V and 0 bases for J; bases not matched to a gene: 4. Germline assignment: CDR1 LGHDT and CDR2 YNNKEL (reference sequence). CDR3 DNA sequence: TGTGCCAGCAGCCAAGATGGGGGACAGGATAGCAATCAGCCCCAGCATTTT. Translating gives CASSQDGGQDSNQPQHF.

The rearrangement uses TRBV10-3 and TRBJ2-7; 8 positions match TRBD2. The CDR3 spans 14 residues. From germline, CDR1 is ENHRY and CDR2 SYGVKD. Trimming cost V 4 bases and J 4 bases; bases outside gene matches: 6. The DNA of the CDR3 is TGTGCCATCAGTGCGAGCGGGAGTAAATACGAGCAGTACTTC. Encoded protein: CAISASGSKYEQYF.

V usage is TRBV4-2 and J usage is TRBJ2-3; tentatively, D is TRBD2 (6 bases). The CDR3 sequence is 15 residues long. V lost 0 bases and J lost 2, with 9 bases in between. Germline loops: CDR1 LGHNA, CDR2 YNFKEQ. The CDR3 protein is CASSQDLAHTDTQYF. The CDR3 coding sequence is TGTGCCAGCAGCCAAGATCTAGCGCACACAGATACGCAGTATTTT.

V usage is TRBV4-2 and J usage is TRBJ2-5; D gene ambiguous. The CDR3 loop spans 13 amino acids. Germline CDR1 and CDR2: LGHNA and YNFKEQ. V lost 6 bases and J 3 bases, leaving 11 bases between the germline ends. The CDR3 DNA is TGTGCCAGCAGTGGTTTGGTAGAAGAGACCCAGTACTTC. This codes for CASSGLVEETQYF.

The genes are TRBV27 and TRBJ2-1; no definite D call. This CDR3 spans 12 amino acids. Germline CDR1 is MNHEY and CDR2 is SMNVEV (reference sequence). Trimming stripped 6 bases from V and 7 bases from J, with 10 bases between. CDR3 sequence (DNA): TGTGCCAGCAGGGCAGATTTAAATGAGCAGTTCTTC. This codes for CASRADLNEQFF.

This sequence joins TRBV29-1 and TRBJ2-7; D is possibly TRBD2 (5 bases). Per the germline V gene, CDR1 is SQVTM and CDR2 is ANQGSEA. This CDR3 region has 12 residues. V was cut by 4 bases and J by 4 bases, with 11 bases left in between. CDR3 sequence (DNA): TGCAGCGTTGTGGGAACGGGGTACGAGCAGTACTTC. Its translation is CSVVGTGYEQYF.

This clone came up a few times. The J gene is TRBJ1-2, the V gene TRBV5-1; no firm D call. This CDR3 contains 16 residues. Trimming removed 0 bases from V and 0 bases from J, with 12 bases in between. Germline loops: CDR1 SGHRS, CDR2 YFSETQ. CDR3 nucleotide sequence: TGCGCCAGCAGCTTGGTCCACGCCGGGACTAACTATGGCTACACCTTC. As protein: CASSLVHAGTNYGYTF.